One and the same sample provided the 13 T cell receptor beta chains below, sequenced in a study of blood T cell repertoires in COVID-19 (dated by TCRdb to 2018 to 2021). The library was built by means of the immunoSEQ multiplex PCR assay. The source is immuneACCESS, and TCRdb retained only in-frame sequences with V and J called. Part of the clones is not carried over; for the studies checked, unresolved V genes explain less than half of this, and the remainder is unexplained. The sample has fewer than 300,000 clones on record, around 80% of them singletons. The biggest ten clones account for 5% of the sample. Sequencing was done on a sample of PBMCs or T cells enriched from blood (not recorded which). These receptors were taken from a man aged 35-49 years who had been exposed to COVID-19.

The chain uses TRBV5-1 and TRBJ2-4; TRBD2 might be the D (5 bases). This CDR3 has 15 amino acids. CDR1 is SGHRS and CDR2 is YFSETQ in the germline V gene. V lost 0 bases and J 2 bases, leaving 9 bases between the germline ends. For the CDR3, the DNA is TGCGCCAGCAGCTTGGACGGGAATTCCAAAAACATTCAGTACTTC. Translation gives CASSLDGNSKNIQYF.

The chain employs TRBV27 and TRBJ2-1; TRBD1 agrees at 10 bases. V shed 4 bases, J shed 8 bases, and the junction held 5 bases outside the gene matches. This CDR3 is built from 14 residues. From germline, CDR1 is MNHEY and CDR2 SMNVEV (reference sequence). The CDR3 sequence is CASSWTGGWDEQFF. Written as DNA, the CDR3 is TGTGCCAGCAGTTGGACAGGGGGTTGGGATGAGCAGTTCTTC.

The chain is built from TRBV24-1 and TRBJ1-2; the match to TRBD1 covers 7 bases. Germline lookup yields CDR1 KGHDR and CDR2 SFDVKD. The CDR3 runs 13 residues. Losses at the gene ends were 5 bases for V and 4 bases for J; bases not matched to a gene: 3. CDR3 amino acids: CATSAGQPYGYTF. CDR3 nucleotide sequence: TGTGCCACCAGTGCGGGACAGCCCTATGGCTACACCTTC.

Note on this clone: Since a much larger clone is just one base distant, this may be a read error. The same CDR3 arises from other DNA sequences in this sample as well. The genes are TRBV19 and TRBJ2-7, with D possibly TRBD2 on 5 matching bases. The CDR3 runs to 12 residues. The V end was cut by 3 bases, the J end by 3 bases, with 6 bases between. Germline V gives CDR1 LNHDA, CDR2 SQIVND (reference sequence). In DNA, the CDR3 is TGTGCCAGTAGTATTGGGAGCTACGAGCAGTACTTC. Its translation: CASSIGSYEQYF.

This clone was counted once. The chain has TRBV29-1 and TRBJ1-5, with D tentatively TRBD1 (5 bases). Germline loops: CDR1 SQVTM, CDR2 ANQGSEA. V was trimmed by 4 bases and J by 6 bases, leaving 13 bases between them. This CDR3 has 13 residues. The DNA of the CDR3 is TGCAGCGTTGGGGGTTACGGGGGTCAGCCCCAGCATTTT. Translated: CSVGGYGGQPQHF.

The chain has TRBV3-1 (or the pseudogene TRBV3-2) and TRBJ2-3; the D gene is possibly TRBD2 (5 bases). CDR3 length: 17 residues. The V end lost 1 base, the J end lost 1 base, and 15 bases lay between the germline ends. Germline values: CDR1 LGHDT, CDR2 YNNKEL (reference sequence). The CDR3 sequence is CASSQGLSGTRTDTQYF. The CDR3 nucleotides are TGTGCCAGCAGCCAAGGGCTGAGCGGAACCCGCACAGATACGCAGTATTTT.

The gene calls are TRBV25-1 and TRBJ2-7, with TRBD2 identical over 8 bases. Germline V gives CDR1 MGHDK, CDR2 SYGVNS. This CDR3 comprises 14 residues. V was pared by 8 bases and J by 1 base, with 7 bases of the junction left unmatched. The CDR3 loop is CASGAGALSYEQYF. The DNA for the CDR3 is TGTGCCAGCGGAGCGGGAGCGCTTTCCTACGAGCAGTACTTC.

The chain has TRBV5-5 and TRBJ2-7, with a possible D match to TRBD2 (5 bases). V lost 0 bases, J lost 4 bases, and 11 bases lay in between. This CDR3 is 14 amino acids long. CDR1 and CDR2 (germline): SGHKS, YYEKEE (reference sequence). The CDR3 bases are TGTGCCAGCAGCTTGGAGGGCGGAGGTTACGAGCAGTACTTC. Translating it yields CASSLEGGGYEQYF. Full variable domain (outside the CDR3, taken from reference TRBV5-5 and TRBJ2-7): DAGVTQSPTHLIKTRGQQVTLRCSPISGHKSVSWYQQVLGQGPQFIFQYYEKEERGRGNFPDRFSARQFPNYSSELNVNALLLGDSALYLCASSLEGGGYEQYFGPGTRLTVT.

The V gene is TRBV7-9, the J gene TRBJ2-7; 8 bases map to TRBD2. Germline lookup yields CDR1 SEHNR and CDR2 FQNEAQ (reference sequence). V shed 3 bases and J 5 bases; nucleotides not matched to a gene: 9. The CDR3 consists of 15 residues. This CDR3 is CASSFGSGSPNEQYF. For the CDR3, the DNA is TGTGCCAGCAGCTTCGGCAGCGGGAGTCCCAACGAGCAGTACTTC.

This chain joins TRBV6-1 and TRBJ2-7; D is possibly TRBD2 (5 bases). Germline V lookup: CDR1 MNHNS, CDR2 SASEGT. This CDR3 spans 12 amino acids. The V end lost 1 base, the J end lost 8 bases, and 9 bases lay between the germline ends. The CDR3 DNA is TGTGCCAGCAGTGAAGGTTTAGCGAAGCAGTACTTC. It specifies CASSEGLAKQYF.

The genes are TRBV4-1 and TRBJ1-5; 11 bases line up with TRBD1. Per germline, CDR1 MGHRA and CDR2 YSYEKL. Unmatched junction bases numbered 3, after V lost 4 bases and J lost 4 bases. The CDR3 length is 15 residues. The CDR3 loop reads CASSLGQGANQPQHF. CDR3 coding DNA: TGCGCCAGCAGCCTAGGACAGGGGGCGAATCAGCCCCAGCATTTT.

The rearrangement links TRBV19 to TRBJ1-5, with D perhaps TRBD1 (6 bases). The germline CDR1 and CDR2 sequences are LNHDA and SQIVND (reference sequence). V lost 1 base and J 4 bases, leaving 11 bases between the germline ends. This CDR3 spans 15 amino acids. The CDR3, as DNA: TGTGCCAGTAGTATAGTTGGGGGCGCAAATCAGCCCCAGCATTTT. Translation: CASSIVGGANQPQHF.

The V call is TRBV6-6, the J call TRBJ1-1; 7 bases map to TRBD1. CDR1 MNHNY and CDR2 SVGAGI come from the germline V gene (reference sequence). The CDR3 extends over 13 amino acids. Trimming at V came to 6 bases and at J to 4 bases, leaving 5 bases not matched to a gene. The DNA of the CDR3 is TGTGCCAGCAGCCGCGACAGGGCCACTGAAGCTTTCTTT. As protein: CASSRDRATEAFF.